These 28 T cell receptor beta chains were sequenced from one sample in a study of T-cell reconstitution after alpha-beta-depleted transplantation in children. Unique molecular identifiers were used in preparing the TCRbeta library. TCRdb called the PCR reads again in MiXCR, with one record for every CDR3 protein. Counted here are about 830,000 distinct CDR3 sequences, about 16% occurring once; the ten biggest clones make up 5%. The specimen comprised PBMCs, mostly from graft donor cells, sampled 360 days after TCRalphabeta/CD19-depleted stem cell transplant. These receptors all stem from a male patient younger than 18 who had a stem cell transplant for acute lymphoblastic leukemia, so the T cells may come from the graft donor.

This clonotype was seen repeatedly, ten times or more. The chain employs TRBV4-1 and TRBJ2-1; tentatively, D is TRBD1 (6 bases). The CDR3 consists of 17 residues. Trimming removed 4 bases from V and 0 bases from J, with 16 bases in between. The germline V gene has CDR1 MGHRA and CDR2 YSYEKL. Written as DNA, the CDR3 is TGCGCCAGCAGCCTCTCCAGGGGAGAAAGCTCCTACAATGAGCAGTTCTTC. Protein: CASSLSRGESSYNEQFF.

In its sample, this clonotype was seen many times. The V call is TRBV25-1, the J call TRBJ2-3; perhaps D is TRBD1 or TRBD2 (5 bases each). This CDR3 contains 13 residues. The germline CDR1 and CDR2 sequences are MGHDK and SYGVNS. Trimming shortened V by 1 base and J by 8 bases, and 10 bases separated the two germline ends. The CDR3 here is CASSEWGMGTQYF. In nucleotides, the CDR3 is TGTGCCAGCAGTGAATGGGGGATGGGTACGCAGTATTTT.

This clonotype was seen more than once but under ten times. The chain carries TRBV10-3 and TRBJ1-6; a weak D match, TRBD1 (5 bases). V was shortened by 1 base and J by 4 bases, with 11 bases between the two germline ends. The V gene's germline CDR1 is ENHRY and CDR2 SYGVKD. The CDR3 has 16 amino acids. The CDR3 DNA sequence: TGTGCCATCAGTGAGTGGTCAGGGTCATATAATTCACCCCTCCACTTT. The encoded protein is CAISEWSGSYNSPLHF.

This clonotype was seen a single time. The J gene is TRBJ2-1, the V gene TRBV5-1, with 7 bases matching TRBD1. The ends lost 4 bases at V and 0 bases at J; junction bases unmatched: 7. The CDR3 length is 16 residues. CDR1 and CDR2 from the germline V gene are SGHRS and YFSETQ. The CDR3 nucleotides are TGCGCCAGCAGCCTTCCTCGGGACAGCTCCTACAATGAGCAGTTCTTC. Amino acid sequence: CASSLPRDSSYNEQFF.

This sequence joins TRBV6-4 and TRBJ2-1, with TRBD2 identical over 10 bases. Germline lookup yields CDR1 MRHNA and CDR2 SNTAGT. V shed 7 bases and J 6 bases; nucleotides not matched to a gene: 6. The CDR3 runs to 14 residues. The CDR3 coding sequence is TGTGCCAGCAAGGAGCGGGAGGGCTTCAATGAGCAGTTCTTC. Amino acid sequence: CASKEREGFNEQFF.

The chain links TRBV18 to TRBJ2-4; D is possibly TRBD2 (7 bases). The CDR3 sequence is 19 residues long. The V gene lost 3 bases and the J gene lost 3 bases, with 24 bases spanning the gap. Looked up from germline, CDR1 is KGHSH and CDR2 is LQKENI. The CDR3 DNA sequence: TGTGCCAGCTCACCGACGGGGGGTTTAACAGGGAGTGGCAAAAACATTCAGTACTTC. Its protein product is CASSPTGGLTGSGKNIQYF.

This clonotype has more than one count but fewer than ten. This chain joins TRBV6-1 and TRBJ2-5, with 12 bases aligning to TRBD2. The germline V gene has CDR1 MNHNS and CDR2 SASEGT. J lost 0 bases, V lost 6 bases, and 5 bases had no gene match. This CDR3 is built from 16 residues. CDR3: CASRRTSGGYQETQYF. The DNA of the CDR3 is TGTGCCAGCAGACGTACTAGCGGGGGGTACCAAGAGACCCAGTACTTC.

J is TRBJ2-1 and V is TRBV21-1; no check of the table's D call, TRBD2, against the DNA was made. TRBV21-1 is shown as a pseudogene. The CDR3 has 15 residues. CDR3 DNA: TGTGCCAGCAGCAAACTCGCGGGAGCCTACAATGAGCAGTTCTTC. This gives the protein CASSKLAGAYNEQFF.

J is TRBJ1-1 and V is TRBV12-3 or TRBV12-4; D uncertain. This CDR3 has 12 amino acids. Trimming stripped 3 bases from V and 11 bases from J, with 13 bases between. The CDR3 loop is CASSLSGRWAFF. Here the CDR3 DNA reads TGTGCCAGCAGTTTGTCCGGTCGCTGGGCTTTCTTT.

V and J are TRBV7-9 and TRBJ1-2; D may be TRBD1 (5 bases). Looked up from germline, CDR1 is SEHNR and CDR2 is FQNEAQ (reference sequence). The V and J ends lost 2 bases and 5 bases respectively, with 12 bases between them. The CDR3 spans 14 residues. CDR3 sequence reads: CASSLKGDRYGYTF. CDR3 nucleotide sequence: TGTGCCAGCAGCTTAAAAGGCGACAGATATGGCTACACCTTC.

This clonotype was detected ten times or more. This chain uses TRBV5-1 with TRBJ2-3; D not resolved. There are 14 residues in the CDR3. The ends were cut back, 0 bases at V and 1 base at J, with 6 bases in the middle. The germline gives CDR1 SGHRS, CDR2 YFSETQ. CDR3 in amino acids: CASSLATGTDTQYF. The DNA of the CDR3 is TGCGCCAGCAGCTTGGCCACTGGCACAGATACGCAGTATTTT.

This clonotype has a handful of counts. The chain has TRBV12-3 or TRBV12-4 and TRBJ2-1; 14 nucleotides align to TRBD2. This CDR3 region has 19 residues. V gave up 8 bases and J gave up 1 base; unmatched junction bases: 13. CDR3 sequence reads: CASRPGLAGVRWSYNEQFF. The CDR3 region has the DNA TGTGCCAGCCGGCCGGGACTAGCGGGAGTGAGGTGGTCCTACAATGAGCAGTTCTTC.

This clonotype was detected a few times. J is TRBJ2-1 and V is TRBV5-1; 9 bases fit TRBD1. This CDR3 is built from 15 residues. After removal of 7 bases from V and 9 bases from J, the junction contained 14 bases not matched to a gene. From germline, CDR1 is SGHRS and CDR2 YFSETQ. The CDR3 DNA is TGCGCCAGCGCCACAATAGGAACAGGGGGCTTTGAGCAGTTCTTC. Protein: CASATIGTGGFEQFF.

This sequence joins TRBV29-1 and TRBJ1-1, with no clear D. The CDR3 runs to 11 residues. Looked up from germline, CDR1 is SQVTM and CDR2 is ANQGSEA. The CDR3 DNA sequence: TGCACCCTAGGTGATCCCACTGAAGCTTTCTTT. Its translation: CTLGDPTEAFF.

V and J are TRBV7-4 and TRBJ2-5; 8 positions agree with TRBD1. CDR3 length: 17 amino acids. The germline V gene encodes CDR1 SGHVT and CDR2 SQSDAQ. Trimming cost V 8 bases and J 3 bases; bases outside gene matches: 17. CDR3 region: CASGPRDRRPVKETQYF. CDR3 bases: TGTGCCAGCGGTCCCCGGGACAGGCGACCAGTTAAAGAGACCCAGTACTTC.

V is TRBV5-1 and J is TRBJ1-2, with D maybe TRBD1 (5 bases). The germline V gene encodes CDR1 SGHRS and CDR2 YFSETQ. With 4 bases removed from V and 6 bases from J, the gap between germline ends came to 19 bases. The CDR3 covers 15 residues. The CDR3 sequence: CASSPRDGEANGYTF. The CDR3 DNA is TGCGCCAGCAGCCCGCGGGACGGCGAAGCTAATGGCTACACCTTC.

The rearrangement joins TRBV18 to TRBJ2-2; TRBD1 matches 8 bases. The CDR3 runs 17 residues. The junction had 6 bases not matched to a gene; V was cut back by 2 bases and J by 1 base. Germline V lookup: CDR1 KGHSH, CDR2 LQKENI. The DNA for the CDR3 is TGTGCCAGCTCACCATTTCAGGGGGCGCGGAACACCGGGGAGCTGTTTTTT. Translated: CASSPFQGARNTGELFF.

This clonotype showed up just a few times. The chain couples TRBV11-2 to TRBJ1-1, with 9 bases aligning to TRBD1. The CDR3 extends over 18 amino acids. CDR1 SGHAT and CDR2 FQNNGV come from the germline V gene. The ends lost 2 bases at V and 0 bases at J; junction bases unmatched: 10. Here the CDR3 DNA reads TGTGCCAGCAGCTTAAGGGTTGGGACAGGGCGGGTGAACACTGAAGCTTTCTTT. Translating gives CASSLRVGTGRVNTEAFF.

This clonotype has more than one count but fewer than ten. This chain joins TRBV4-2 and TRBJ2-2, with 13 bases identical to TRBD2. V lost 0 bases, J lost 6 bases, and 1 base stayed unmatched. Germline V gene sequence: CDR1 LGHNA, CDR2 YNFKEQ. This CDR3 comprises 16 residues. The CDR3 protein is CASSQELAGGPGELFF. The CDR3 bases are TGTGCCAGCAGCCAAGAACTAGCGGGAGGGCCCGGGGAGCTGTTTTTT.

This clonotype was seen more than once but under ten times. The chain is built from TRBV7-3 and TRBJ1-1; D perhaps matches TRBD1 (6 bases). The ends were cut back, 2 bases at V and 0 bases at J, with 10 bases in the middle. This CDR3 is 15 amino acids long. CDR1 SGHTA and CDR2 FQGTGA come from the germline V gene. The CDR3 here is CASSLDGQMNTEAFF. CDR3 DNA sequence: TGTGCCAGCAGCTTAGATGGACAGATGAACACTGAAGCTTTCTTT. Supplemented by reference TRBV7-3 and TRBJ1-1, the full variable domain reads GAGVSQTPSNKVTEKGKYVELRCDPISGHTALYWYRQSLGQGPEFLIYFQGTGAADDSGLPNDRFFAVRPEGSVSTLKIQRTERGDSAVYLCASSLDGQMNTEAFFGQGTRLTVV.

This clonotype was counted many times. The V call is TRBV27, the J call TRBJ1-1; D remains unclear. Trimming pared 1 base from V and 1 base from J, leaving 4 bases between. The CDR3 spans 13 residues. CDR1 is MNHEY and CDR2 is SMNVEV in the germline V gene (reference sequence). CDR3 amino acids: CASSLWENTEAFF. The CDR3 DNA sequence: TGTGCCAGCAGTTTATGGGAGAACACTGAAGCTTTCTTT.

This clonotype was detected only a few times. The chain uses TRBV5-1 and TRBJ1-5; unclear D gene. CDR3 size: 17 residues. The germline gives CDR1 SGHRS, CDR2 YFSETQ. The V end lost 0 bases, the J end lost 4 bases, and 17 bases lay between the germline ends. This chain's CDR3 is CASSLDPWTAQNQPQHF. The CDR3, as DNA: TGCGCCAGCAGCTTGGACCCCTGGACGGCTCAGAATCAGCCCCAGCATTTT.

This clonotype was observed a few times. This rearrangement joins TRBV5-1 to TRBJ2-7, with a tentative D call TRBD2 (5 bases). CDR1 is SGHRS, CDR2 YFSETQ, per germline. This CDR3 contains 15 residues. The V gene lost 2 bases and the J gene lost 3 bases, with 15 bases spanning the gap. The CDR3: CASSFGGFPDYEQYF. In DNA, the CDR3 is TGCGCCAGCAGCTTTGGCGGGTTCCCTGACTACGAGCAGTACTTC.

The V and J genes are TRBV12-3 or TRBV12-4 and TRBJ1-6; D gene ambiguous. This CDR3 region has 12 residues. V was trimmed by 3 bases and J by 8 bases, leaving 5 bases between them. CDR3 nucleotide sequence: TGTGCCAGCAGTTTCGGTGATTCACCCCTCCACTTT. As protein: CASSFGDSPLHF.

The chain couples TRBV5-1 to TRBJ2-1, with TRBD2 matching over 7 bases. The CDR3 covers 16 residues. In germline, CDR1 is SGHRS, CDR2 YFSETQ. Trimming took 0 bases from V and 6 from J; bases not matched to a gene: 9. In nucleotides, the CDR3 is TGCGCCAGCAGCTTGGTGGCAGCGGGACTACGCAATGAGCAGTTCTTC. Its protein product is CASSLVAAGLRNEQFF.

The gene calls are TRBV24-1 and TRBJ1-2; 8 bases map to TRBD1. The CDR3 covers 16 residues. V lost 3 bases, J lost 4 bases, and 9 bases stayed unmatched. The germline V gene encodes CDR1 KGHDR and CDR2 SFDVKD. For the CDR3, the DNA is TGTGCCACCAGTGATCCTGCCGGGACAGGTTCCTATGGCTACACCTTC. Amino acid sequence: CATSDPAGTGSYGYTF.

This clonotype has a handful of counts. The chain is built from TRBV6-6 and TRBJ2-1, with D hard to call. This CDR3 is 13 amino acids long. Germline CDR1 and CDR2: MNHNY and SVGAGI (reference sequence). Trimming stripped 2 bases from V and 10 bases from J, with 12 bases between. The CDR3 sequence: CASSYGVLWEQFF. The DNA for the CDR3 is TGTGCCAGCAGTTACGGGGTACTCTGGGAGCAGTTCTTC.

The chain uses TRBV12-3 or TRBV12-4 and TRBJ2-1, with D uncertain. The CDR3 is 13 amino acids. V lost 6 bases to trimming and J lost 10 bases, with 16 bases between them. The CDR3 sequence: CASRSAQLPEQFF. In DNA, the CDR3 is TGTGCCAGCAGGTCGGCCCAGCTACCGGAGCAGTTCTTC.